Presented here are 14 T cell receptor beta chains from one specimen sequenced in a study of cytomegalovirus exposure and HLA in healthy donors. Method: immunoSEQ multiplex PCR; TCRdb's copy keeps in-frame clones and lacks some. The repertoire holds 150,000 to 200,000 clones, with less than 90% as singletons. Source material: PBMCs. The receptors here all came from a woman between 18 and 30 years old in good health and CMV-seronegative.

The chain uses TRBV29-1 and TRBJ1-1; 9 positions match TRBD1. V was clipped by 7 bases and J by 0 bases; unmatched bases: 6. CDR3 length: 14 amino acids. Germline CDR1 is SQVTM and CDR2 is ANQGSEA. The CDR3 DNA is TGCAGCGCCTGGACAGGGGTAATGAACACTGAAGCTTTCTTT. This sequence encodes CSAWTGVMNTEAFF.

V usage is TRBV7-3 and J usage is TRBJ1-1, with TRBD1 identical over 9 bases. CDR3 length equals 16 residues. Unmatched junction bases numbered 9, after V lost 7 bases and J lost 0 bases. Germline lookup yields CDR1 SGHTA and CDR2 FQGTGA. The CDR3 sequence is CASTAGTGRVNTEAFF. CDR3 DNA: TGTGCCAGCACCGCCGGGACAGGGAGGGTGAACACTGAAGCTTTCTTT.

The gene calls are TRBV5-6 and TRBJ2-7; D not certain. The V end lost 4 bases, the J end lost 2 bases, and 10 bases lay between the germline ends. This CDR3 has 13 amino acids. Looked up from germline, CDR1 is SGHDT and CDR2 is YYEEEE. DNA for the CDR3: TGTGCCAGCAGCCTCAGGCGCGCCTACGAGCAGTACTTC. Its protein is CASSLRRAYEQYF.

This clone was observed at least ten times. The rearrangement links TRBV11-2 to TRBJ2-7, with D tentatively TRBD1 (6 bases). This CDR3 has 14 residues. The V and J ends lost 5 bases and 4 bases respectively, with 15 bases between them. In germline, CDR1 is SGHAT, CDR2 FQNNGV. The CDR3 DNA sequence: TGTGCCAGCAGCATATCGAGGACAGCATACGAGCAGTACTTC. The encoded protein is CASSISRTAYEQYF.

The chain is built from TRBV18 and TRBJ1-1; tentatively, D is TRBD1 (5 bases). Trimming stripped 2 bases from V and 1 base from J, with 11 bases between. Germline V gene lookup returns CDR1 KGHSH and CDR2 LQKENI. The CDR3 has 15 amino acids. The CDR3 loop reads CASSPGDSRNTEAFF. The CDR3 DNA follows: TGTGCCAGCTCACCAGGTGACAGCCGGAACACTGAAGCTTTCTTT.

The rearrangement links TRBV5-4 to TRBJ2-5, with 9 bases fitting TRBD2. With V trimmed by 3 bases and J by 1 base, 7 bases remained unmatched. Germline CDR1 reads SGHNT; CDR2 reads YYREEE (reference sequence). CDR3 length equals 16 residues. DNA for the CDR3: TGTGCCAGCAGCTCCCGAGCGGGGGGTTCCCAAGAGACCCAGTACTTC. Translating it yields CASSSRAGGSQETQYF.

V gene TRBV19 combines with J gene TRBJ1-5; 9 bases align to TRBD1. J lost 2 bases, V lost 7 bases, and 18 bases had no gene match. The length of the CDR3 is 19 residues. Germline CDR1 reads LNHDA; CDR2 reads SQIVND (reference sequence). The CDR3 loop is CASTQLGHGTGKGNQPQHF. CDR3 nucleotide sequence: TGTGCCAGTACCCAGTTGGGTCATGGGACAGGGAAGGGCAATCAGCCCCAGCATTTT.

The rearrangement links TRBV6-1 to TRBJ2-5, with a possible D match to TRBD1 (6 bases). Deletions cut 1 base from V and 7 bases from J, with 10 bases between. Germline V lookup: CDR1 MNHNS, CDR2 SASEGT. The CDR3 loop spans 13 amino acids. The CDR3 DNA follows: TGTGCCAGCAGTGAAGACAGGGCGGGGACCCAGTACTTC. It encodes CASSEDRAGTQYF.

This clone was counted only a few times. The chain uses TRBV18 and TRBJ1-2, with D maybe TRBD1 (6 bases). CDR3 length: 15 residues. With 3 bases removed from V and 4 bases from J, the gap between germline ends came to 15 bases. Germline V CDR1 and CDR2: KGHSH, LQKENI. CDR3 sequence: CASSPGQEQGYGYTF. The CDR3 nucleotides read TGTGCCAGCTCACCTGGGCAGGAACAGGGCTATGGCTACACCTTC.

The chain links TRBV4-3 to TRBJ2-2; D may be TRBD1 (6 bases). Between the trimmed V and J ends, which lost 0 bases and 7 bases, there was a span of 12 bases. This CDR3 has 15 residues. Germline CDR1 reads LGHNA; CDR2 reads YSLEER. CDR3 in amino acids: CASSQDRLGGGELFF. CDR3 coding DNA: TGCGCCAGCAGCCAAGATCGGTTAGGGGGCGGGGAGCTGTTTTTT.

The chain joins TRBV7-2 to TRBJ2-1; 10 positions agree with TRBD2. CDR3 length: 15 residues. Trimming took 5 bases from V and 10 from J; bases not matched to a gene: 11. CDR1 and CDR2 from the germline V gene are SGHTA and FQGNSA. CDR3 in amino acids: CASSPSGSPHWEQFF. The CDR3 DNA reads TGTGCCAGCAGCCCTAGCGGGAGTCCCCATTGGGAGCAGTTCTTC.

This chain joins TRBV9 and TRBJ1-5; D call uncertain. Trimming shortened V by 4 bases and J by 7 bases, and 15 bases separated the two germline ends. The CDR3 is 14 amino acids. Germline V lookup: CDR1 SGDLS, CDR2 YYNGEE. CDR3 bases: TGTGCCAGCAGCTCCTCAGGAGGGAGGCAGCCCCAGCATTTT. This translates into CASSSSGGRQPQHF.

V is TRBV27 and J is TRBJ2-3, with 11 positions matching TRBD2. Looked up from germline, CDR1 is MNHEY and CDR2 is SMNVEV (reference sequence). CDR3 length: 14 residues. Trimming removed 6 bases from V and 3 bases from J; junction bases left unmatched: 2. CDR3 sequence: CASSRTSGTDTQYF. CDR3 in DNA: TGTGCCAGCAGCCGGACTAGCGGGACAGATACGCAGTATTTT.

The V and J genes are TRBV4-1 and TRBJ1-5; 11 nucleotides line up with TRBD1. Germline assignment: CDR1 MGHRA and CDR2 YSYEKL. The length of the CDR3 is 20 residues. J was trimmed by 4 bases and V by 1 base; bases with no gene match: 15. DNA for the CDR3: TGCGCCAGCAGCCAAGTAGTTCCCACGGGGGACAGGGGGAGAAATCAGCCCCAGCATTTT. Protein product: CASSQVVPTGDRGRNQPQHF.